These T cell receptor beta chains were read from a single sample in a study of T-cell memory formation after mild COVID-19. Each CDR3 protein is one row after TCRdb ran MiXCR on the 5' RACE reads. The table has some 300,000 distinct CDR3 sequences, roughly a fifth seen once. Sequences were obtained from PBMCs or a T cell subset sorted from them (not recorded which). Receptors originate from a man between 18 and 29 years old who had mild COVID-19 (a few samples of this study predate the infection). Cell type and time point are not known. Both conserved end residues are part of each CDR3. A D gene is named only where the DNA matches it firmly. Size tells how often a clone was seen (once, few, many) or the class of an expanded clone, and some rows leave it out.

NA,NA,TRBV12-3/TRBV12-4,TRBJ1-1,TGTGCCAGCAGCCTACAGTGGGCTCTCTCTGAAGCTTTCTTT,CASSLQWALSEAFF
NA,few,TRBV29-1,TRBJ1-2,TGCAGCGTTGAAGCAGGAGTAATGAACTATGGCTACACCTTC,CSVEAGVMNYGYTF
TRBD2,few,TRBV5-1,TRBJ2-3,TGCGCCAGCAGCTTGGGACTAGCGGGGGTGGGCACAGATACGCAGTATTTT,CASSLGLAGVGTDTQYF
NA,NA,TRBV12-3/TRBV12-4,TRBJ1-1,TGTGCCAGCAGTTTATATGGTCAAAGGTACACTGAAGCTTTCTTT,CASSLYGQRYTEAFF
NA,few,TRBV12-3/TRBV12-4,TRBJ1-5,TGTGCCAGCAGTTTAGGGACCGTGGGTTTTGGCAATCAGCCCCAGCATTTT,CASSLGTVGFGNQPQHF
NA,NA,TRBV20-1,TRBJ2-5,TGCAGTGCTAGTAAAGGGCGGTGGGAGACCCAGTACTTC,CSASKGRWETQYF
NA,many,TRBV6-6,TRBJ2-7,TGTGCCAGCAGTCGAGCGACAGGCTCCTACGAGCAGTACTTC,CASSRATGSYEQYF
NA,NA,TRBV9,TRBJ2-3,TGTGCCAGCAGCGTAGCTACATCGGGCCCCACAGATACGCAGTATTTT,CASSVATSGPTDTQYF
NA,NA,TRBV4-3,TRBJ2-3,TGCGCCAGCAGCCAATGGCGCAGCACAGATACGCAGTATTTT,CASSQWRSTDTQYF
NA,few,TRBV12-3/TRBV12-4,TRBJ2-2,TGTGCCAGCACCAAGGGTACCGGGGAGCTGTTTTTT,CASTKGTGELFF
NA,NA,TRBV5-1,TRBJ2-5,TGCGCCAGCAGCTTCACCGTAGAAGAGACCCAGTACTTC,CASSFTVEETQYF
TRBD2,few,TRBV7-3,TRBJ2-3,TGTGCCAGCAGCCGTGGGGGCGGGGGGACGACAGATACGCAGTATTTT,CASSRGGGGTTDTQYF
TRBD2,NA,TRBV7-2,TRBJ2-5,TGTGCCAGCAGCTCAGCGGGGGCCCAAGAGACCCAGTACTTC,CASSSAGAQETQYF
NA,NA,TRBV3-1,TRBJ1-5,TGTGCCAGCAGCCCAACCGGGGTCTCCAATCAGCCCCAGCATTTT,CASSPTGVSNQPQHF